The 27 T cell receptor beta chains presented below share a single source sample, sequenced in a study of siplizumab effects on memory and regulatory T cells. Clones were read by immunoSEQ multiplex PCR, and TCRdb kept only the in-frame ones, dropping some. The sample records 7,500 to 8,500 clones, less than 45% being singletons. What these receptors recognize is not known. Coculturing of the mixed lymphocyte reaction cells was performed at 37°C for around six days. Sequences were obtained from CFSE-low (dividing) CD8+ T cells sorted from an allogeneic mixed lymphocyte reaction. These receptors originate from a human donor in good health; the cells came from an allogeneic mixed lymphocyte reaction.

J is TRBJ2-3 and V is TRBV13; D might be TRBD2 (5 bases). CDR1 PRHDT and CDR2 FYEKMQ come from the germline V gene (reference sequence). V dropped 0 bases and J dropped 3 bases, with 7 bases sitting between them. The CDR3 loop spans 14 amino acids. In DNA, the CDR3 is TGTGCCAGCAGCTTAGGCGGCGGGACAGATACGCAGTATTTT. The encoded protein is CASSLGGGTDTQYF.

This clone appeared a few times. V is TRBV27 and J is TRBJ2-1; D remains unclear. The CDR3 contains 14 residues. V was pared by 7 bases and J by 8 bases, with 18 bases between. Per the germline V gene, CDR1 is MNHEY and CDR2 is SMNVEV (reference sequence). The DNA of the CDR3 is TGTGCCAGCAACCCACACAGAATCTTACATGAGCAGTTCTTC. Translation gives CASNPHRILHEQFF.

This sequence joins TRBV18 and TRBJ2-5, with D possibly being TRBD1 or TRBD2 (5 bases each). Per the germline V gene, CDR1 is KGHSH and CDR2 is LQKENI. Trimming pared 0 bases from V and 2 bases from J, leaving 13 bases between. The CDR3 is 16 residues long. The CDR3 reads CASSPPGVGRQETQYF. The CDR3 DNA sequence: TGTGCCAGCTCACCACCGGGGGTCGGGCGGCAAGAGACCCAGTACTTC.

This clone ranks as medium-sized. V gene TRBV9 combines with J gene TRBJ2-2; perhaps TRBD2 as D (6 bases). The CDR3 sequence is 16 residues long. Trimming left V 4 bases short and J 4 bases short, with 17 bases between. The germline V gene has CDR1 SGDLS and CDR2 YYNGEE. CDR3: CASSPRIGSGTGELFF. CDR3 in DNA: TGTGCCAGCAGCCCCCGGATCGGGAGTGGCACCGGGGAGCTGTTTTTT.

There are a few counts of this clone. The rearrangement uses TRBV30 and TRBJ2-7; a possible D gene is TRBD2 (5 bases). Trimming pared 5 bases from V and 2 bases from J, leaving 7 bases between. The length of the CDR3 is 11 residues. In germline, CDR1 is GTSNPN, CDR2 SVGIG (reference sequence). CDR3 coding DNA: TGTGCCTGGGAACTAGCCTACGAGCAGTACTTC. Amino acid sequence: CAWELAYEQYF.

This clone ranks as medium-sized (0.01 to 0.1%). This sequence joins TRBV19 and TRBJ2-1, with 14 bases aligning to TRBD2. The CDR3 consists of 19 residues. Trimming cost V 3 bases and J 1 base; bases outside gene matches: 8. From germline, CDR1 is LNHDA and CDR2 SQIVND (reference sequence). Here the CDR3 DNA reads TGTGCCAGTAGTATCCTCGGGACTAGCGGGAGCAGATCCTACAATGAGCAGTTCTTC. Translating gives CASSILGTSGSRSYNEQFF. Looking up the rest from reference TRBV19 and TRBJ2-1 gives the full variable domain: DGGITQSPKYLFRKEGQNVTLSCEQNLNHDAMYWYRQDPGQGLRLIYYSQIVNDFQKGDIAEGYSVSREKKESFPLTVTSAQKNPTAFYLCASSILGTSGSRSYNEQFFGPGTRLTVL.

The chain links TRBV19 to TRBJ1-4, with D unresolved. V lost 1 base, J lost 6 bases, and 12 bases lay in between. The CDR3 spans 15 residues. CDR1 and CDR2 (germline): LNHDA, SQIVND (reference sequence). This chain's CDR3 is CASSIVINFDEKLFF. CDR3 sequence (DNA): TGTGCCAGTAGTATAGTAATCAACTTTGATGAAAAACTGTTTTTT. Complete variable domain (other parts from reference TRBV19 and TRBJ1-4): DGGITQSPKYLFRKEGQNVTLSCEQNLNHDAMYWYRQDPGQGLRLIYYSQIVNDFQKGDIAEGYSVSREKKESFPLTVTSAQKNPTAFYLCASSIVINFDEKLFFGSGTQLSVL.

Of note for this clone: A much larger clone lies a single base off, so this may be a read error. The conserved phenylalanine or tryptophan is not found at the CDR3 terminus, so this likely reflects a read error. For the CDR3, the DNA is TGTGCCAGCAGCTTAGCGGTAGCGGGAAACTACGAGCAGTACTCC. It yields the protein CASSLAVAGNYEQYS. This chain connects TRBV7-4 to TRBJ2-7; 8 nucleotides line up with TRBD2. The CDR3 sequence is 15 residues long. Germline V CDR1 and CDR2: SGHVT, SQSDAQ. The V segment lost 0 bases and the J segment 3 bases; nucleotides outside the gene matches: 4.

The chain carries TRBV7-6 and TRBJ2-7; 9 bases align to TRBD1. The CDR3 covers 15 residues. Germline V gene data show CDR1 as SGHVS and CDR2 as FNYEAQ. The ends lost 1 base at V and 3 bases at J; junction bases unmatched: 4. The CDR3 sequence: CASSLEGQGNYEQYF. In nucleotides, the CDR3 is TGTGCCAGCAGCTTAGAAGGACAGGGGAACTACGAGCAGTACTTC.

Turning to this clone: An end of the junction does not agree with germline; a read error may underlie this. The CDR3 bases are TGTGCCAGCAGCTTCGGGACAGCGAACACTGAAGCTTTCTTT. Encoded protein: CASSFGTANTEAFF. The chain has TRBV5-1 and TRBJ1-1; 7 nucleotides line up with TRBD1. The CDR3 is made up of 14 amino acids. CDR1 and CDR2 (germline): SGHRS, YFSETQ.

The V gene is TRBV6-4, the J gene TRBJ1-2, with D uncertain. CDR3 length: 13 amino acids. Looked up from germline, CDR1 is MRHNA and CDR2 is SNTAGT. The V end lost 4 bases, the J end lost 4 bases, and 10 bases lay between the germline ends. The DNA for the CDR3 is TGTGCCAGCAGTGTTCTCCCCGTCTATGGCTACACCTTC. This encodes CASSVLPVYGYTF.

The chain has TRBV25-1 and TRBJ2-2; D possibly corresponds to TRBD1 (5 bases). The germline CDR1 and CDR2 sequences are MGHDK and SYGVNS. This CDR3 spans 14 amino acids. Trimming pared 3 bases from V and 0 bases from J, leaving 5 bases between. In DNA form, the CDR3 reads TGTGCCAGCAGTGAGGGGCCGAACACCGGGGAGCTGTTTTTT. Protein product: CASSEGPNTGELFF.

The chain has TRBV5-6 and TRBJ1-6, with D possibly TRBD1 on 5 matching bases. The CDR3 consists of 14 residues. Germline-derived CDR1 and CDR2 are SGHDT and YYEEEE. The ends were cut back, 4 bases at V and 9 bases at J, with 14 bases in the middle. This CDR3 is CASSPQRGSSPLHF. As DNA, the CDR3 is TGTGCCAGCAGCCCTCAAAGGGGTAGTTCACCCCTCCACTTT.

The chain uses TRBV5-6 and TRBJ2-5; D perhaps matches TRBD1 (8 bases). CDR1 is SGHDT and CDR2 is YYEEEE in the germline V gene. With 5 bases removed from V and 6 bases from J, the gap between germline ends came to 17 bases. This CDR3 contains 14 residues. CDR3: CASSPTGGGKTQYF. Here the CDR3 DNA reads TGTGCCAGCAGTCCAACAGGGGGGGGCAAGACCCAGTACTTC.

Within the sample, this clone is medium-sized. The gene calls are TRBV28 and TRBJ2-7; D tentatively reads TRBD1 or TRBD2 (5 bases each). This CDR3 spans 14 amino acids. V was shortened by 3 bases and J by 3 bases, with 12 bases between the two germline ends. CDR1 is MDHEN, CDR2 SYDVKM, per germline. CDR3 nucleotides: TGTGCCAGCAGTTTCCGGGGCTCAGACTACGAGCAGTACTTC. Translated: CASSFRGSDYEQYF.

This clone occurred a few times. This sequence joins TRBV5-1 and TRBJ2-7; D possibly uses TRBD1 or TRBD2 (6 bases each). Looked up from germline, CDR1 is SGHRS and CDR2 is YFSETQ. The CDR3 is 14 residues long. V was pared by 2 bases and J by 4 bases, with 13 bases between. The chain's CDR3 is CASSFRGLEYEQYF. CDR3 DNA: TGCGCCAGCAGCTTCCGGGGGCTAGAGTACGAGCAGTACTTC.

The CDR3 here is CASSSHSSSYEQYF. The CDR3 nucleotides are TGTGCCAGCAGTTCCCACTCGAGCTCCTACGAGCAGTACTTC. The genes are TRBV28 and TRBJ2-7; unclear D gene. Germline V gene data show CDR1 as MDHEN and CDR2 as SYDVKM. The CDR3 consists of 14 residues. Trimming left V 4 bases short and J 0 bases short, with 10 bases between. Combining the CDR3 with reference TRBV28 and TRBJ2-7 gives the whole variable domain DVKVTQSSRYLVKRTGEKVFLECVQDMDHENMFWYRQDPGLGLRLIYFSYDVKMKEKGDIPEGYSVSREKKERFSLILESASTNQTSMYLCASSSHSSSYEQYFGPGTRLTVT.

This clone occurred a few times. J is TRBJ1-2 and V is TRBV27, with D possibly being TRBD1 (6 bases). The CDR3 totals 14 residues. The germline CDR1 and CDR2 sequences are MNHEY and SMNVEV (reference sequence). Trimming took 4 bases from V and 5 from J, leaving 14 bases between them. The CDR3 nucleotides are TGTGCCAGCAGTTGGGCAGGGGTAGGGTATGGCTACACCTTC. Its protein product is CASSWAGVGYGYTF.

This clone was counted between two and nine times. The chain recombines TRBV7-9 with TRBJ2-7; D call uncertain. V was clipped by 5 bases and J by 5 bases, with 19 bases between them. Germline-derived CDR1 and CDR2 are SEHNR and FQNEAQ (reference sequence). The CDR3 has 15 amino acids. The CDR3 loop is CASSTPRTARDEQYF. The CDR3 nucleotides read TGTGCCAGCAGCACCCCGAGAACGGCTCGGGACGAGCAGTACTTC.

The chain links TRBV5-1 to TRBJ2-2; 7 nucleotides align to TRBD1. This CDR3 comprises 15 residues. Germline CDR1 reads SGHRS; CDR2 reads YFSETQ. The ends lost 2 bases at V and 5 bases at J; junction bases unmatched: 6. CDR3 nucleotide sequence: TGCGCCAGCAGCTTAGAGACAGGGATGACCGGGGAGCTGTTTTTT. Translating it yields CASSLETGMTGELFF.

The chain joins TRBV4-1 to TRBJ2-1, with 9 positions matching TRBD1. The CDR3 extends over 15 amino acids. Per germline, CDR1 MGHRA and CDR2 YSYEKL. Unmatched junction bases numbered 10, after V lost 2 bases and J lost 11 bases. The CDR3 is CASSQLPGTGRKQFF. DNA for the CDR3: TGCGCCAGCAGCCAACTACCCGGGACAGGGCGGAAGCAGTTCTTC.

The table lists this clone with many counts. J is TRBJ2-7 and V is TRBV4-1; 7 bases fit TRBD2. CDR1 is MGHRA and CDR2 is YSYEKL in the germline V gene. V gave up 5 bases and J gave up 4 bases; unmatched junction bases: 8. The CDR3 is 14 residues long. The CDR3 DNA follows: TGCGCCAGCAGCTCAAGCGGGACGGCTTACGAGCAGTACTTC. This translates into CASSSSGTAYEQYF.

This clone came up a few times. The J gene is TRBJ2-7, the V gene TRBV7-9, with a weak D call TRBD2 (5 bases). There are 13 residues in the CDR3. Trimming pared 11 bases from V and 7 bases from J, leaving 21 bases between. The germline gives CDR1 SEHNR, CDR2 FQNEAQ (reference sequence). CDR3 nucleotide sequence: TGTGCCTCCGCCCCAGAGGCGGGTGGGGAGCAGTACTTC. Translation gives CASAPEAGGEQYF.

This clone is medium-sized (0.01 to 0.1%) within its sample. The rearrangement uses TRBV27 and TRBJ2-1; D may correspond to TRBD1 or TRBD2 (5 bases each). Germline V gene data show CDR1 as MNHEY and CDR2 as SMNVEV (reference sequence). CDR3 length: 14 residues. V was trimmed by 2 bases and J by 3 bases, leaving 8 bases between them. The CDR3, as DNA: TGTGCCAGCAGTTTAGGGACCTACTACAATGAGCAGTTCTTC. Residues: CASSLGTYYNEQFF.

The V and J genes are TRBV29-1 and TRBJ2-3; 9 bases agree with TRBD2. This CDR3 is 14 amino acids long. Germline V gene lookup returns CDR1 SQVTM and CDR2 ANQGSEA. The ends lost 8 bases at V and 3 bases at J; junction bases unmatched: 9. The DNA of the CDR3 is TGCAGCTTCCCTAGCGGGACCGGTACAGATACGCAGTATTTT. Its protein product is CSFPSGTGTDTQYF.

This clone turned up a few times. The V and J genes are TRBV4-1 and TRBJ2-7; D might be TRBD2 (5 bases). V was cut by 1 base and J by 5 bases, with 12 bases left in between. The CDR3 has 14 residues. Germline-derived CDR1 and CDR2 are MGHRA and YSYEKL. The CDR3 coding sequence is TGCGCCAGCAGCCAAGCCGCCCCCGGGGACGAGCAGTACTTC. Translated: CASSQAAPGDEQYF.

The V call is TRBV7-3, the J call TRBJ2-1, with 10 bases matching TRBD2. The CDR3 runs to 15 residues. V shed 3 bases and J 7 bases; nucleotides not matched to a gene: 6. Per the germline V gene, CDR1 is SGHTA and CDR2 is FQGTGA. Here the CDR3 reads CASSLASGRGNEQFF. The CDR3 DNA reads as TGTGCCAGCAGCTTGGCTAGCGGGAGAGGAAATGAGCAGTTCTTC.